The entry that follows covers one T cell receptor beta chain sequence. The data belong to a study of PD-L1 blockade in urothelial cancer. Overall study context: Patients took up atezolizumab in the mid-2010s at 1,200 mg intravenously every 3 weeks. There were a median of approximately 150,000 T cells in blood samples.

Synthetic TCR analog templates were spiked into all PCRs individually. Assay: immunoSEQ multiplex PCR; the TCRdb copy retains only in-frame clones and omits some. The sample has about 82,000 clones, roughly 90% seen once. The CDR3 contains 16 residues. The ends were cut back, 0 bases at V and 3 bases at J, with 13 bases in the middle. Germline CDR1 reads MNHNS; CDR2 reads SASEGT. The genes are TRBV6-1 and TRBJ2-3; D perhaps matches TRBD1 (5 bases). The clonotype originates from a woman in her seventies with urothelial cancer. Sequenced material: PBMCs, taken around atezolizumab (anti-PD-L1) treatment. The CDR3 DNA reads TGTGCCAGCAGTGAAGCGATAGGGGCAGGGACAGATACGCAGTATTTT. As protein: CASSEAIGAGTDTQYF.